The sequence of this TCR beta chain was determined in a study of T cell responses to AZD1222 COVID-19 vaccine. Study observations and caveats: Seropositivity was recorded at baseline in only 5 or 6 AZD1222 recipients. White British people made up most donors, females outnumbered males, and clonal diversity was possibly underestimated. No repertoire was sampled before or during the peak T cell response, only after it.

Generated by immunoSEQ multiplex PCR, the TCRdb table keeps only in-frame clones and is missing some. Among about 49,000 clones listed, around 80% were seen once. As concerns this clone: What it recognizes is unknown.

With 9 bases removed from V and 0 bases from J, the gap between germline ends came to 17 bases. This CDR3 is 16 amino acids long. The germline V gene encodes CDR1 LNHDA and CDR2 SQIVND (reference sequence). The chain is built from TRBV19 and TRBJ2-2, with D possibly called TRBD1 or TRBD2 (5 bases each). The clonotype originates from an adult in good health. The sequencing here drew on peripheral blood, taken on day 0 of MenACWY control vaccination. The CDR3 DNA is TGTGCCAGCGAGTGGGGGTTGGCGGCGAACACCGGGGAGCTGTTTTTT. It codes for CASEWGLAANTGELFF.